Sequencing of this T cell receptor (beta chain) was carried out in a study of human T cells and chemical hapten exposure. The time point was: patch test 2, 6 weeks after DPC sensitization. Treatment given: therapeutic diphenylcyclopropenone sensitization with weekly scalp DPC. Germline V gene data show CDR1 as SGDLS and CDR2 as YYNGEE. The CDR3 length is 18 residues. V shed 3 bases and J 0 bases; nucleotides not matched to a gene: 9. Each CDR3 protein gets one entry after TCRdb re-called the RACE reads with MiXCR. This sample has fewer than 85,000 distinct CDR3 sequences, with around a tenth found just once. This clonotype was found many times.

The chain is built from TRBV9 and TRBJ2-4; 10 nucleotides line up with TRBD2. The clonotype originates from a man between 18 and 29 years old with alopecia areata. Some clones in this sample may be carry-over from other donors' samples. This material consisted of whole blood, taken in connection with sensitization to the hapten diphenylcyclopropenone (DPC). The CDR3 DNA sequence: TGTGCCAGCAGCGAAACTAGCGGGACTCCCTTAGCCAAAAACATTCAGTACTTC. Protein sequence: CASSETSGTPLAKNIQYF.